This T cell receptor beta chain was recovered during a study of Tregs in tolerant kidney transplant recipients. Findings of the study overall: The small number of patients limits these findings pending further validation.

This clone was seen once. The target antigen is unknown. Measured with immunoSEQ multiplex PCR; TCRdb has only the in-frame clones, and not every one. Of 200,000 to 300,000 clones in the sample, 80% to 85% are singletons; the top ten hold about 0.58%. The sequencing input was CD4+ T cells from blood. This clonotype originated in a human donor in good health.

For the CDR3, the DNA is TGTGCCAGTACTCCGACAGGGGGATTGCAGGAGACCCAGTACTTC. Its translation: CASTPTGGLQETQYF. The chain uses TRBV19 and TRBJ2-5; 9 bases map to TRBD1. The ends lost 7 bases at V and 5 bases at J; junction bases unmatched: 11. Germline-derived CDR1 and CDR2 are LNHDA and SQIVND (reference sequence). This CDR3 has 15 residues.